Listed here are 18 T cell receptor beta chains from one sample, sequenced in a study of TIL therapy for anti-PD-1-resistant metastatic lung cancer. Sequencing used immunoSEQ v3. The assay was immunoSEQ multiplex PCR, and TCRdb's table has in-frame clones only and misses some. This sample has roughly 60,000 clones, with roughly 70% found just once. Noted time point: pre-treatment sample, taken before nivolumab and TIL therapy. The sequencing used blood, collected at baseline. The receptors originated from a person aged 30 to 80 with non-small cell lung cancer.

The chain uses TRBV7-9 and TRBJ1-2; D gene unclear. V lost 2 bases and J lost 6, with 16 bases in between. Germline CDR1 and CDR2: SEHNR and FQNEAQ (reference sequence). This CDR3 comprises 15 residues. For the CDR3, the DNA is TGTGCCAGCAGCTTATTGACGGTGGGCGGGAATGGCTACACCTTC. Amino acids: CASSLLTVGGNGYTF.

The sample holds a few counts of this clone. The chain couples TRBV6-6 to TRBJ1-2; D may be TRBD1 (6 bases). This CDR3 is 13 amino acids long. Trimming left V 5 bases short and J 9 bases short, with 16 bases between. Germline CDR1 is MNHNY and CDR2 is SVGAGI (reference sequence). CDR3 amino acids: CASSLDSLWSYTF. In DNA form, the CDR3 reads TGTGCCAGCAGTCTGGACAGTCTATGGAGCTACACCTTC.

This chain connects TRBV29-1 to TRBJ1-2; D is perhaps TRBD1 (5 bases). V was pared by 4 bases and J by 7 bases, with 19 bases between. The germline gives CDR1 SQVTM, CDR2 ANQGSEA. The CDR3 contains 14 residues. The DNA for the CDR3 is TGCAGCGTTGTCGGGGACCAACGGCTTGGTGGCTACACCTTC. It codes for CSVVGDQRLGGYTF.

This chain links TRBV5-4 with TRBJ1-1; D remains unclear. Germline assignment: CDR1 SGHNT and CDR2 YYREEE (reference sequence). The V and J ends lost 2 bases and 4 bases respectively, with 15 bases between them. The CDR3 has 15 amino acids. CDR3 DNA: TGTGCCAGCAGCTTTGGACCTTTGGAAGGCACTGAAGCTTTCTTT. It yields the protein CASSFGPLEGTEAFF.

Only a few counts were recorded for this clone. The chain carries TRBV7-2 and TRBJ1-2; no definite D call. The CDR3 sequence is 14 residues long. The V end lost 2 bases, the J end lost 4 bases, and 11 bases lay between the germline ends. Per germline, CDR1 SGHTA and CDR2 FQGNSA. The CDR3 DNA follows: TGTGCCAGCAGCTTATGGTACGGAATCTATGGCTACACCTTC. This translates into CASSLWYGIYGYTF.

V gene TRBV7-2 combines with J gene TRBJ2-5, with D tentatively TRBD2 (6 bases). Deletions cut 7 bases from V and 7 bases from J, with 10 bases between. Looked up from germline, CDR1 is SGHTA and CDR2 is FQGNSA. This CDR3 contains 11 residues. The CDR3 nucleotides are TGTGCCAGCATAGGGAGGAGGACCCAGTACTTC. Its protein is CASIGRRTQYF.

J is TRBJ1-2 and V is TRBV30, with 9 bases lining up with TRBD1. The CDR3 totals 13 residues. CDR1 and CDR2 (germline): GTSNPN, SVGIG (reference sequence). The ends lost 3 bases at V and 4 bases at J; junction bases unmatched: 3. CDR3 in DNA: TGTGCCTGGAGGACAGGGGGTAGCTATGGCTACACCTTC. Amino acids: CAWRTGGSYGYTF.

The DNA for the CDR3 is TGTGCCAGCAGCCGCATCCCGGGACACACTGAAGCTTTCTTT. This translates into CASSRIPGHTEAFF. The chain joins TRBV6-5 to TRBJ1-1, with D perhaps matching TRBD1 (5 bases). CDR3 length: 14 amino acids. V was pared by 6 bases and J by 3 bases, with 14 bases between. CDR1 is MNHEY and CDR2 is SVGAGI in the germline V gene.

This clone was counted a single time. This rearrangement joins TRBV7-9 to TRBJ2-6; D ambiguous. The germline CDR1 and CDR2 sequences are SEHNR and FQNEAQ (reference sequence). Trimming took off 7 bases at V and 1 base at J, with 11 bases between the two ends. The CDR3 consists of 15 residues. The CDR3 DNA reads TGTGCCAGCACCCCCTGGAAATCTGGGGCCAACGTCCTGACTTTC. It yields the protein CASTPWKSGANVLTF.

This chain links TRBV14 with TRBJ2-3; D uncertain. The CDR3 has 16 residues. From germline, CDR1 is SGHDN and CDR2 FVKESK. Trimming cost V 3 bases and J 3 bases, with 16 bases left between them. CDR3 loop: CASSQKMASITDTQYF. CDR3 sequence (DNA): TGTGCCAGCAGCCAGAAAATGGCGTCGATAACAGATACGCAGTATTTT.

This clone has only a few counts. This chain connects TRBV5-1 to TRBJ1-5, with D unresolved. The CDR3 totals 13 residues. Germline CDR1 SGHRS, CDR2 YFSETQ. The V gene lost 0 bases and the J gene lost 0 bases, with 1 base spanning the gap. The CDR3 nucleotides are TGCGCCAGCAGCTTGGGTAGCAATCAGCCCCAGCATTTT. Translated, it gives CASSLGSNQPQHF.

The rearrangement links TRBV10-1 to TRBJ1-1; perhaps TRBD1 as D (6 bases). V lost 6 bases and J lost 6, with 11 bases in between. CDR1 WNHNN and CDR2 SYGVQD come from the germline V gene (reference sequence). The CDR3 sequence is 12 residues long. The CDR3 DNA follows: TGCGCCAGCAGCAGGGGTAGCGCTGAAGCTTTCTTT. Protein product: CASSRGSAEAFF.

The CDR3 reads CASSYFGTWNTGELFF. DNA for the CDR3: TGTGCCAGCAGTTATTTCGGGACTTGGAACACCGGGGAGCTGTTTTTT. This sequence joins TRBV6-5 and TRBJ2-2, with D maybe TRBD2 (6 bases). With 3 bases removed from V and 1 base from J, the gap between germline ends came to 12 bases. Germline values: CDR1 MNHEY, CDR2 SVGAGI. The CDR3 runs 16 residues.

This rearrangement joins TRBV19 to TRBJ1-1; D is ambiguous. From germline, CDR1 is LNHDA and CDR2 SQIVND (reference sequence). The ends were cut back, 6 bases at V and 6 bases at J, with 8 bases in the middle. This CDR3 has 11 amino acids. Here the CDR3 DNA reads TGTGCCAGTAGCCCAGGCGCTGAAGCTTTCTTT. As protein: CASSPGAEAFF.

As to this clone: Since the CDR3 does not end with the conserved phenylalanine or tryptophan, this likely comes from a read error. The limits of the CDR3 on the DNA are not certain, so only TCRdb's listed CDR3 is given. V is TRBV10-3 and J is TRBJ2-7; the table assigns TRBD1, which was not confirmed against the DNA. The CDR3 adds up to 12 amino acids, both ends counted. The germline V gene encodes CDR1 ENHRY and CDR2 SYGVKD. CDR3: CAISESTGAPSL.

The rearrangement links TRBV18 to TRBJ2-4; D may be TRBD1 or TRBD2 (5 bases each). Germline values: CDR1 KGHSH, CDR2 LQKENI. Between the trimmed V and J ends, which lost 0 bases and 7 bases, there was a span of 7 bases. This CDR3 has 13 amino acids. CDR3 loop: CASSPPGVNIQYF. The CDR3 DNA sequence: TGTGCCAGCTCACCACCGGGGGTGAACATTCAGTACTTC.

This chain connects TRBV28 to TRBJ1-1; D is uncertain. Per the germline V gene, CDR1 is MDHEN and CDR2 is SYDVKM. The CDR3 totals 12 residues. V lost 2 bases, J lost 7 bases, and 8 bases lay in between. The DNA of the CDR3 is TGTGCCAGCAGTTTAGATCAGAGTGAAGCTTTCTTT. It specifies CASSLDQSEAFF.

The genes are TRBV27 and TRBJ2-6; 8 bases fit TRBD1. This CDR3 region has 17 residues. The V gene end was trimmed by 5 bases and the J gene end by 0 bases; junction bases not matched to a gene: 6. Germline-derived CDR1 and CDR2 are MNHEY and SMNVEV (reference sequence). The CDR3 DNA reads as TGTGCCAGCAGTCCTGGGACAGGAGACTCTGGGGCCAACGTCCTGACTTTC. This translates into CASSPGTGDSGANVLTF.